A selection of T cell receptor beta chains follows, all from one sample in a study of T cell responses to AZD1222 COVID-19 vaccine. The repertoire was sequenced with immunoSEQ multiplex PCR; TCRdb's copy has only in-frame clones and lacks some. Counted here are 65,000 to 75,000 clones, roughly 80% occurring once; the ten biggest clones make up about 50%. Sequenced here: peripheral blood, sampled 28 days after the second AZD1222 dose. The receptors shown here come from an adult who received the AZD1222 COVID-19 vaccine. CDR3s include the opening cysteine and the closing phenylalanine or tryptophan. D genes are given only for firm matches. The size of a clone is reported for some rows only, either as once, few or many, or as a class for expanded clones.

v_gene	d_gene	abundance	j_gene	CDR3nt	CDR3aa
TRBV28	.	.	TRBJ1-4	TGTGCCAGCAGTTTAATGGGCACCGCAACTAATGAAAAACTGTTTTTT	CASSLMGTATNEKLFF
TRBV27	.	few	TRBJ1-1	TGTGCCAGCAGTTGGCAGGGAATGAACACTGAAGCTTTCTTT	CASSWQGMNTEAFF
TRBV28	.	.	TRBJ2-1	TGTGCCAGCAGTGAGGCTTATGAGCAGTTCTTC	CASSEAYEQFF
TRBV7-9	.	.	TRBJ2-7	TGTGCCAGCAGCGTTGCTATATCCTACGAGCAGTACTTC	CASSVAISYEQYF
TRBV7-6	.	.	TRBJ2-2	TGTGCCAGCAGCTTATCGGGAACCTTCACCGGGGAGCTGTTTTTT	CASSLSGTFTGELFF
TRBV9	.	.	TRBJ1-1	TGTGCCAGCAGCGCCTACGGGGCGATGAACACTGAAGCTTTCTTT	CASSAYGAMNTEAFF
TRBV6-1	TRBD1	.	TRBJ1-5	TGTGCCAGCAGTGAGGACAGGACTAATCAGCCCCAGCATTTT	CASSEDRTNQPQHF
TRBV7-9	.	few	TRBJ1-1	TGTGCCAGCAGCTTAGAGTCAGGGACTGAAGCTTTCTTT	CASSLESGTEAFF
TRBV5-6	.	few	TRBJ1-2	TGTGCCAGCAGCCGGGTACAGGATGAAGGCTACACCTTC	CASSRVQDEGYTF
TRBV5-1	.	many	TRBJ2-7	TGCGCCAGCAGCTGGACCTCGAATAGAGACTACGAGCAGTACTTC	CASSWTSNRDYEQYF
TRBV19	TRBD1	.	TRBJ1-3	TGTGCCAGTAGTATGGAGGGGGCCTCTGGAAACACCATATATTTT	CASSMEGASGNTIYF
TRBV28	.	once	TRBJ1-2	TGTGCCAGCAGTGCCCTTAGGGCTGGGGCAGGGGAATCCCACAACTATGGCTACACCTTC	CASSALRAGAGESHNYGYTF
TRBV6-5	.	.	TRBJ1-2	TGTGCCAGCTCCAGGGGAGAAAACTATGGCTACACCTTC	CASSRGENYGYTF
TRBV30	.	.	TRBJ1-5	TGTGCCTGGAGTGTATGGGGGGGCAATCAGCCCCAGCATTTT	CAWSVWGGNQPQHF
TRBV5-1	.	.	TRBJ2-1	TGCGCCAGCAGCTTGGAGGGGAATGAGCAGTTCTTC	CASSLEGNEQFF
TRBV5-1	TRBD2	.	TRBJ2-2	TGCGCCAGCAGCTCCCAGACGGCTAGCGGGAACACCGGGGAGCTGTTTTTT	CASSSQTASGNTGELFF
TRBV5-1	TRBD2	.	TRBJ2-7	TGCGCCAGCAGCTTAAGTGCTAGCGGGAGCCACGAGCAGTACTTC	CASSLSASGSHEQYF
TRBV7-2	.	.	TRBJ2-5	TGTGCCAGCAGCGCGAGGACTATCCAAGAGACCCAGTACTTC	CASSARTIQETQYF
TRBV6-2/TRBV6-3	TRBD1	few	TRBJ2-2	TGTGCCAGCAGCCCAGGGGGAGCGTGGAACACCGGGGAGCTGTTTTTT	CASSPGGAWNTGELFF
TRBV2	TRBD2	.	TRBJ2-7	TGTGCCAGCCGTGGCGGGGGTTCCTACGAGCAGTACTTC	CASRGGGSYEQYF
TRBV25-1	.	.	TRBJ1-5	TGTGCCAGCAGTGAATGGACAGCTCACGATCAGCCCCAGCATTTT	CASSEWTAHDQPQHF
TRBV7-9	.	.	TRBJ2-1	TGTGCCAGCAGGGGGTGGATTAATGAGCAGTTCTTC	CASRGWINEQFF
TRBV4-2	.	.	TRBJ1-4	TGTGCCAGCAGCCAAGATTTGGGGGGTAATGAAAAACTGTTTTTT	CASSQDLGGNEKLFF
TRBV2	TRBD2	.	TRBJ2-1	TGTGCCAGCAGTAGCGGGGGGTACAATGAGCAGTTCTTC	CASSSGGYNEQFF
TRBV15	.	.	TRBJ1-5	TGTGCCACCAGCACTACAGGGTACCAGCCCCAGCATTTT	CATSTTGYQPQHF
TRBV2	TRBD1	.	TRBJ1-5	TGTGCCAGCAGTGGACAGGGGGCCTGGCAGCCCCAGCATTTT	CASSGQGAWQPQHF
TRBV30	.	once	TRBJ2-1	TGTGCCTGGGGGGCGGGACCCTCCGGGGAGCAGTTCTTC	CAWGAGPSGEQFF
TRBV25-1	TRBD2	.	TRBJ2-7	TGTGCCAGCAGTGATGATGCCAGCGGGAGTGTTTACGAGCAGTACTTC	CASSDDASGSVYEQYF
TRBV7-2	.	.	TRBJ1-2	TGTGCCAGCAGCCTCGGGCTGGGGGGCTACACCTTC	CASSLGLGGYTF
TRBV2	TRBD1	.	TRBJ1-5	TGTGCCAGCATCATGAAGGGGGCCCATCAGCCCCAGCATTTT	CASIMKGAHQPQHF
TRBV6-2/TRBV6-3	.	.	TRBJ1-2	TGTGCCAGCAGCCCAGTCGGGGGCAACTATGGCTACACCTTC	CASSPVGGNYGYTF
TRBV19	.	.	TRBJ2-1	TGTGCCAGTACAGGAGGCAATGAGCAGTTCTTC	CASTGGNEQFF
TRBV4-2	.	.	TRBJ1-2	TGTGCCAGCAGCCAAGAGGATTCGGGGGGGCGCGGCTATGGCTACACCTTC	CASSQEDSGGRGYGYTF
TRBV11-2	.	.	TRBJ2-1	TGTGCCAGCAGCTTAGGGGGCTCATACAATGAGCAGTTCTTC	CASSLGGSYNEQFF
TRBV7-9	.	.	TRBJ1-4	TGTGCCAGCAGCTTAGGGAGGGGAACTAATGAAAAACTGTTTTTT	CASSLGRGTNEKLFF
TRBV12-3/TRBV12-4	.	.	TRBJ2-5	TGTGCCAGCAGTTCCCCGGCCCAAGAGACCCAGTACTTC	CASSSPAQETQYF
TRBV6-6	TRBD1	.	TRBJ1-1	TGTGCCAGCAGCTACCGGGACAGGGAAGGGAACACTGAAGCTTTCTTT	CASSYRDREGNTEAFF
TRBV18	.	.	TRBJ2-7	TGTGCCAGCTCGGCAGCCTACGAGCAGTACTTC	CASSAAYEQYF